This T cell receptor (beta chain) was sequenced in a study of blood T cells in healthy people across ages. Sample-barcoded 5' priming and a J-beta primer mix drove a second PCR of about 6 to 12 cycles. TCRdb redid the calling of the 5' RACE reads with MiXCR, one entry per CDR3 protein. The sample contains 700,000 to 950,000 distinct CDR3 sequences, more than 40% of which appear only once. V lost 3 bases to trimming and J lost 3 bases; unmatched junction nucleotides: 4. Germline CDR1 reads LGHNA; CDR2 reads YNFKEQ. The CDR3 runs to 15 residues. Ten or more counts support this clonotype. The V call is TRBV4-2, the J call TRBJ2-1; 8 bases fit TRBD2. The sample taken for sequencing was blood. The receptor was isolated from a woman aged 55-69 years in good health. The CDR3 sequence: CASSQLLADYNEQFF. For the CDR3, the DNA is TGTGCCAGCAGCCAGCTACTAGCGGACTACAATGAGCAGTTCTTC.